What follows are 18 T cell receptor beta chains derived from one specimen sequenced in a study of CD8+ T cells in alopecia areata. Reverse transcribed after extraction, RNA yielded cDNA as the sequencing template. Data came from immunoSEQ multiplex PCR; TCRdb stores just in-frame clones and leaves some out. In the table there are about 120,000 clones, 53% of which are singletons. As for treatment: oral pan-JAK inhibitor, 5-10 mg twice daily. The source material was CD4+ T cells sorted from blood, sampled at week 4, from a patient treated with tofacitinib. Every receptor here comes from a human donor with alopecia areata.

This clone was picked up a small number of times. V usage is TRBV18 and J usage is TRBJ2-1; no reliable D call. Germline loops: CDR1 KGHSH, CDR2 LQKENI. V dropped 3 bases and J dropped 6 bases, with 12 bases sitting between them. This CDR3 has 14 amino acids. The DNA of the CDR3 is TGTGCCAGCTCACCCCCTGTTGGCCGCAATGAGCAGTTCTTC. Translated, it gives CASSPPVGRNEQFF.

This clone has just a few counts. The chain links TRBV30 to TRBJ1-2, with a weak D call TRBD1 (5 bases). The germline CDR1 and CDR2 sequences are GTSNPN and SVGIG (reference sequence). Deletions cut 1 base from V and 8 bases from J, with 11 bases between. This CDR3 has 12 amino acids. CDR3 nucleotides: TGTGCCTGGAGTGGAGATCGGGACGGCTACACCTTC. Amino acids: CAWSGDRDGYTF. Filled out from reference TRBV30 and TRBJ1-2, the complete variable domain reads SQTIHQWPATLVQPVGSPLSLECTVEGTSNPNLYWYRQAAGRGLQLLFYSVGIGQISSEVPQNLSASRPQDRQFILSSKKLLLSDSGFYLCAWSGDRDGYTFGSGTRLTVV.

This chain links TRBV10-3 with TRBJ1-2; D possibly corresponds to TRBD1 (5 bases). The CDR3 has 16 amino acids. Germline CDR1 is ENHRY and CDR2 is SYGVKD. Trimming left V 3 bases short and J 5 bases short, with 19 bases between. CDR3 residues: CAISEYRRGRRYGYTF. The CDR3 bases are TGTGCCATCAGTGAATACCGGAGGGGCAGGCGTTATGGCTACACCTTC.

As DNA, the CDR3 is TGTGCCAGCAGTCGACAGCTGATGTATGAAAAACTGTTTTTT. This gives the protein CASSRQLMYEKLFF. The rearrangement uses TRBV27 and TRBJ1-4; perhaps TRBD1 as D (5 bases). The CDR3 consists of 14 residues. Germline V lookup: CDR1 MNHEY, CDR2 SMNVEV (reference sequence). V was clipped by 5 bases and J by 6 bases, with 13 bases between them. Complete variable domain (other parts from reference TRBV27 and TRBJ1-4): EAQVTQNPRYLITVTGKKLTVTCSQNMNHEYMSWYRQDPGLGLRQIYYSMNVEVTDKGDVPEGYKVSRKEKRNFPLILESPSPNQTSLYFCASSRQLMYEKLFFGSGTQLSVL.

The J gene is TRBJ2-1, the V gene TRBV9; maybe TRBD2 (5 bases). Per germline, CDR1 SGDLS and CDR2 YYNGEE. This CDR3 is 16 amino acids long. The V gene lost 2 bases and the J gene lost 7 bases, with 19 bases spanning the gap. The CDR3 DNA reads as TGTGCCAGCAGCGTCGGCGAAGGCCCCGGCGGGAATGAGCAGTTCTTC. Translation gives CASSVGEGPGGNEQFF.

This clone was counted only a few times. This chain joins TRBV7-9 and TRBJ1-1, with a tentative D call TRBD1 (5 bases). Trimming stripped 2 bases from V and 5 bases from J, with 12 bases between. Germline CDR1 SEHNR, CDR2 FQNEAQ (reference sequence). The CDR3 contains 14 residues. The CDR3, as DNA: TGTGCCAGCAGCTTAAACGTCGAGGGGACTGAAGCTTTCTTT. Translation: CASSLNVEGTEAFF.

In DNA, the CDR3 is TGCAGCGTTGTTACCGGGAATGAGCAGTTCTTC. Protein sequence: CSVVTGNEQFF. The genes are TRBV29-1 and TRBJ2-1; D is uncertain. V dropped 4 bases and J dropped 7 bases, with 8 bases sitting between them. The germline V gene has CDR1 SQVTM and CDR2 ANQGSEA. The CDR3 loop spans 11 amino acids.

Only a few counts were recorded for this clone. The chain couples TRBV30 to TRBJ2-2, with 11 bases fitting TRBD2. The CDR3 covers 15 residues. Germline V gene data show CDR1 as GTSNPN and CDR2 as SVGIG (reference sequence). J was trimmed by 7 bases and V by 5 bases; bases with no gene match: 9. The CDR3 DNA reads TGTGCCTGGGGTAGACTAGCGGGAACGAACGGGGAGCTGTTTTTT. Translated, it gives CAWGRLAGTNGELFF.

In nucleotides, the CDR3 is TGCAGCGCCATCACAGGGCTAATAGCTTTCTTT. Protein product: CSAITGLIAFF. The rearrangement links TRBV29-1 to TRBJ1-1, with D perhaps matching TRBD1 (6 bases). Germline V gene data show CDR1 as SQVTM and CDR2 as ANQGSEA. The V gene lost 7 bases and the J gene lost 10 bases, with 16 bases spanning the gap. The CDR3 contains 11 residues.

This chain joins TRBV7-8 and TRBJ2-6; D unclear. The V gene's germline CDR1 is SGHVS and CDR2 FQNEAQ. V gave up 4 bases and J gave up 0 bases, with 13 bases separating them. The CDR3 contains 17 residues. The CDR3 region has the DNA TGTGCCAGCAGCTCCCCCGCGACGGGCTCTGGGGCCAACGTCCTGACTTTC. Translation gives CASSSPATGSGANVLTF.

The chain joins TRBV30 to TRBJ1-4, with a tentative D call TRBD1 (5 bases). V lost 1 base and J 3 bases, leaving 9 bases between the germline ends. The CDR3 is 14 residues long. Looked up from germline, CDR1 is GTSNPN and CDR2 is SVGIG (reference sequence). The CDR3 nucleotides are TGTGCCTGGAGTGAGGGGTGGGCTAATGAAAAACTGTTTTTT. This translates into CAWSEGWANEKLFF.

This clone has a handful of counts. The rearrangement links TRBV5-1 to TRBJ1-1; D call uncertain. Germline lookup yields CDR1 SGHRS and CDR2 YFSETQ. V was cut by 4 bases and J by 3 bases, with 13 bases left in between. The CDR3 spans 14 residues. CDR3 sequence reads: CASSLRLRDTEAFF. The DNA of the CDR3 is TGCGCCAGCAGCCTCAGACTGCGAGACACTGAAGCTTTCTTT.

The sample holds a few counts of this clone. CDR3 bases: TGTGCCAGCAGTGGCAACAGGGATAAGCCCCAGCATTTT. Its translation: CASSGNRDKPQHF. The V gene is TRBV6-5, the J gene TRBJ1-5; possible D gene TRBD1, 6 bases. V gave up 5 bases and J gave up 8 bases, with 13 bases separating them. The CDR3 consists of 13 residues. Germline V gene lookup returns CDR1 MNHEY and CDR2 SVGAGI.

The rearrangement uses TRBV5-6 and TRBJ1-5, with no clear D. CDR1 is SGHDT, CDR2 YYEEEE, per germline. Trimming shortened V by 0 bases and J by 4 bases, and 14 bases separated the two germline ends. The length of the CDR3 is 16 residues. CDR3 sequence reads: CASSLARPGRNQPQHF. The CDR3 DNA sequence: TGTGCCAGCAGCTTGGCGAGGCCAGGACGGAATCAGCCCCAGCATTTT.

The V gene is TRBV6-5, the J gene TRBJ2-2, with D perhaps assigned TRBD1 or TRBD2 (5 bases each). The germline CDR1 and CDR2 sequences are MNHEY and SVGAGI. Trimming removed 5 bases from V and 2 bases from J, with 9 bases in between. There are 14 residues in the CDR3. Here the CDR3 reads CASSRDPNTGELFF. CDR3 in DNA: TGTGCCAGCAGTCGGGACCCCAACACCGGGGAGCTGTTTTTT.

The CDR3 nucleotides are TGCAGCGTTGTGGGGAGGCAGGCAGTCGTAGATACGCAGTATTTT. It specifies CSVVGRQAVVDTQYF. The chain links TRBV29-1 to TRBJ2-3; weak D call: TRBD2 (6 bases). The CDR3 length is 15 residues. Germline loops: CDR1 SQVTM, CDR2 ANQGSEA. V lost 4 bases to trimming and J lost 5 bases, with 19 bases between them.

The V gene is TRBV4-1, the J gene TRBJ2-1; TRBD1 might be the D (5 bases). V was shortened by 2 bases and J by 10 bases, with 12 bases between the two germline ends. Germline V lookup: CDR1 MGHRA, CDR2 YSYEKL. The CDR3 totals 13 residues. The CDR3: CASSQQGLGEQFF. The CDR3 DNA is TGCGCCAGCAGCCAACAGGGTCTTGGCGAGCAGTTCTTC.

The rearrangement joins TRBV30 to TRBJ2-3; D assignment may be TRBD1 or TRBD2 (5 bases each). V dropped 5 bases and J dropped 10 bases, with 13 bases sitting between them. Germline lookup yields CDR1 GTSNPN and CDR2 SVGIG (reference sequence). The CDR3 runs to 11 residues. The DNA of the CDR3 is TGTGCCTGGCGGGGCGGTGGGGCGCAGTATTTT. Its translation: CAWRGGGAQYF.